The 5 T cell receptor beta chains below come from one sample, sequenced in a study of T-cell memory formation after mild COVID-19. Each CDR3 protein gets one entry after TCRdb re-called the 5' RACE reads with MiXCR. The sample records around 410,000 distinct CDR3 sequences, roughly a quarter being singletons. Sequenced input: PBMCs or a T cell subset sorted from them (not recorded which). The receptors here all came from an adult woman who had mild COVID-19 (a few samples of this study predate the infection). Cell type and time point are not known.

This clonotype was observed a handful of times. The rearrangement links TRBV12-3 or TRBV12-4 to TRBJ2-2, with TRBD2 matching 8 bases. Trimming took 6 bases from V and 6 from J; bases not matched to a gene: 9. CDR3 size: 15 residues. Written as DNA, the CDR3 is TGTGCCAGCAGCTATAGCGGGACCCATGCCGGGGAGCTGTTTTTT. The encoded protein is CASSYSGTHAGELFF.

There are a few counts of this clonotype. J is TRBJ1-1 and V is TRBV20-1; the D is unclear. CDR1 and CDR2 (germline): DFQATT, SNEGSKA (reference sequence). The CDR3 contains 14 residues. V lost 0 bases, J lost 0 bases, and 8 bases lay in between. The CDR3 region is CSARDRHMNTEAFF. The CDR3 DNA reads TGCAGTGCTAGAGACCGGCACATGAACACTGAAGCTTTCTTT.

The CDR3 DNA follows: TGTGCCAGCAGCTTACTTTCCGAGCAGTACTTC. This translates into CASSLLSEQYF. The V gene is TRBV7-2, the J gene TRBJ2-7; no reliable D call. Trimming pared 2 bases from V and 6 bases from J, leaving 5 bases between. The CDR3 covers 11 residues. Looked up from germline, CDR1 is SGHTA and CDR2 is FQGNSA. The full variable domain, completed using reference TRBV7-2 and TRBJ2-7, is GAGVSQSPSNKVTEKGKDVELRCDPISGHTALYWYRQSLGQGLEFLIYFQGNSAPDKSGLPSDRFSAERTGGSVSTLTIQRTQQEDSAVYLCASSLLSEQYFGPGTRLTVT.

The chain uses TRBV6-2 or TRBV6-3 and TRBJ2-1, with 13 bases identical to TRBD2. CDR3 length: 18 amino acids. CDR1 is MNHEY and CDR2 is SVGEGT in the germline V gene. V dropped 2 bases and J dropped 5; count of bases not matched to a gene: 9. Here the CDR3 DNA reads TGTGCCAGCAGTTACGGGACTAGCGGGACTCTAAGGGACAATGAGCAGTTCTTC. Translated: CASSYGTSGTLRDNEQFF.

This rearrangement joins TRBV28 to TRBJ2-7; 9 bases match TRBD1. CDR3 size: 14 residues. After removal of 10 bases from V and 2 bases from J, the junction contained 9 bases not matched to a gene. Per the germline V gene, CDR1 is MDHEN and CDR2 is SYDVKM. The CDR3 bases are TGTGCCACCTACCGGGACAGGGAAACCTACGAGCAGTACTTC. It codes for CATYRDRETYEQYF.